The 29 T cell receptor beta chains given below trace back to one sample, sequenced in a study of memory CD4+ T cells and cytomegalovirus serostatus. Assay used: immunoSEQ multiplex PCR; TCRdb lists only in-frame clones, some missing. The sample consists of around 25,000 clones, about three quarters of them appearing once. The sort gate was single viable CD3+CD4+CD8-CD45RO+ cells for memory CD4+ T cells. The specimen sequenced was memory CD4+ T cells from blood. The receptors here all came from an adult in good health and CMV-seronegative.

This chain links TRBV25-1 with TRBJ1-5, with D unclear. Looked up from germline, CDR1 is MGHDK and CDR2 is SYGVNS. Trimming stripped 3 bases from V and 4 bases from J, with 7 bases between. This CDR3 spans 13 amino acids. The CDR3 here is CASSEGTNQPQHF. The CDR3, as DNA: TGTGCCAGCAGTGAGGGCACAAATCAGCCCCAGCATTTT.

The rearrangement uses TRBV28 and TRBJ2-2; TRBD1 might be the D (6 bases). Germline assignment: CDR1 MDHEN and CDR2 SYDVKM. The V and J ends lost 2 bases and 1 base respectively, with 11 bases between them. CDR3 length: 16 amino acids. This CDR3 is CASSLVGQGNTGELFF. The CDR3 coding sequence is TGTGCCAGCAGTTTAGTGGGACAAGGGAACACCGGGGAGCTGTTTTTT.

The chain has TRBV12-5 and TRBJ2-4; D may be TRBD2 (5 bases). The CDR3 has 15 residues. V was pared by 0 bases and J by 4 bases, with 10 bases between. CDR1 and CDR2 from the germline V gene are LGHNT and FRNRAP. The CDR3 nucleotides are TGTGCTAGTGGTTTGGTACTCTCGGGGAAAAACATTCAGTACTTC. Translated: CASGLVLSGKNIQYF.

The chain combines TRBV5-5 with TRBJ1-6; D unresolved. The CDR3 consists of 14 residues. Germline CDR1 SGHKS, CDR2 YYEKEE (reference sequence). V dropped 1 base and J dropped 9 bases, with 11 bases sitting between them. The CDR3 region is CASSLIWEGSPLHF. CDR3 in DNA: TGTGCCAGCAGCTTGATCTGGGAGGGTTCACCCCTCCACTTT.

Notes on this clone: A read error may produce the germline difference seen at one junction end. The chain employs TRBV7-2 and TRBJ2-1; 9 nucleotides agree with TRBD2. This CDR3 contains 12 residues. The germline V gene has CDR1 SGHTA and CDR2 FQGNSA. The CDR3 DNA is TGTGCCAGCAGCCTACCCGGGACTAGCTTAGTCTTC. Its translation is CASSLPGTSLVF.

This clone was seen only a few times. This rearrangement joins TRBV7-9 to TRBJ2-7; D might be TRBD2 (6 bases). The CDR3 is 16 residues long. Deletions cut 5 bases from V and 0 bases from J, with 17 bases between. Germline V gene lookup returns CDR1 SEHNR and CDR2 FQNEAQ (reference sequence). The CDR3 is CASSPGGSGSSYEQYF. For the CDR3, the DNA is TGTGCCAGCAGCCCCGGAGGGAGCGGTAGCTCCTACGAGCAGTACTTC.

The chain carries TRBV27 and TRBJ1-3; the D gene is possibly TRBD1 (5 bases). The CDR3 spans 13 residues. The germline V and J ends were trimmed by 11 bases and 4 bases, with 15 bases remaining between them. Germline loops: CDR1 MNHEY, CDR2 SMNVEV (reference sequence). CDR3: CAPSPGRGNTIYF. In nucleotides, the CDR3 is TGTGCCCCGAGCCCGGGGCGGGGAAACACCATATATTTT.

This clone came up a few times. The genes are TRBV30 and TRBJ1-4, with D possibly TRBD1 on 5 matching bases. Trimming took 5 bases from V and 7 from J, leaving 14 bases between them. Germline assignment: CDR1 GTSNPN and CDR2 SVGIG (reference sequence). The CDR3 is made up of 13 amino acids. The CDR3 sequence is CAWDSYSGEKLFF. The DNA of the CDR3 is TGTGCCTGGGACAGTTACTCGGGTGAAAAACTGTTTTTT.

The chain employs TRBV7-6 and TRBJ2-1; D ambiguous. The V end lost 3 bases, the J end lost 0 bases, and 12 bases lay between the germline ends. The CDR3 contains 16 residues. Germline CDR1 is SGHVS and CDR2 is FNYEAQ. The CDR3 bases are TGTGCCAGCAGCTTCATTAGCTCGAGCTCCTACAATGAGCAGTTCTTC. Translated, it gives CASSFISSSSYNEQFF. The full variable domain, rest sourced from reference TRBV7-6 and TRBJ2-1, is GAGVSQSPRYKVTKRGQDVALRCDPISGHVSLYWYRQALGQGPEFLTYFNYEAQQDKSGLPNDRFSAERPEGSISTLTIQRTEQRDSAMYRCASSFISSSSYNEQFFGPGTRLTVL.

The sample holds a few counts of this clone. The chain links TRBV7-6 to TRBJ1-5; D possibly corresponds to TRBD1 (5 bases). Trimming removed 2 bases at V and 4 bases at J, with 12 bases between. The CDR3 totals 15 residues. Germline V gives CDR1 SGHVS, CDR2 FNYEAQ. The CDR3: CASSLSAGLNQPQHF. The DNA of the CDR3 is TGTGCCAGCAGCTTATCAGCAGGGCTGAATCAGCCCCAGCATTTT.

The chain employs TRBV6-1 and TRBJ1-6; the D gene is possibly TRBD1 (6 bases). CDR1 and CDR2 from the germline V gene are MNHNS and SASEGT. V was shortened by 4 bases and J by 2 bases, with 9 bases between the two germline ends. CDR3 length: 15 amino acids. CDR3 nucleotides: TGTGCCAGCAGTGTTCGGGACACCTATAATTCACCCCTCCACTTT. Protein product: CASSVRDTYNSPLHF.

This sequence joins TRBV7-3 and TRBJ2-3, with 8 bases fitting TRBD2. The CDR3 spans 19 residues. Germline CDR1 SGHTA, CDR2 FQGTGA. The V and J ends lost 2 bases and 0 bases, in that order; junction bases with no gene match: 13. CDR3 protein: CASSLSGGVSTASTDTQYF. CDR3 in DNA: TGTGCCAGCAGCTTATCCGGGGGGGTCAGCACCGCTAGCACAGATACGCAGTATTTT.

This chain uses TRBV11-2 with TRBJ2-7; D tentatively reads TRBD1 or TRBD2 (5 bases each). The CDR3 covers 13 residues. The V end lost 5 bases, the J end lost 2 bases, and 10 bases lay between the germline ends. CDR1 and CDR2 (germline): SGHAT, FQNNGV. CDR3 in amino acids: CASSPRGAYEQYF. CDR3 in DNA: TGTGCCAGCAGCCCTCGGGGCGCCTACGAGCAGTACTTC.

Here the CDR3 reads CASSGVIGAGAIHEQYF. CDR3 coding DNA: TGTGCCAGCAGTGGGGTGATCGGAGCGGGAGCTATCCACGAGCAGTACTTC. The chain is built from TRBV5-6 and TRBJ2-7, with 8 nucleotides matching TRBD2. The junction had 18 bases not matched to a gene; V was cut back by 5 bases and J by 5 bases. CDR1 SGHDT and CDR2 YYEEEE come from the germline V gene. This CDR3 is built from 17 residues.

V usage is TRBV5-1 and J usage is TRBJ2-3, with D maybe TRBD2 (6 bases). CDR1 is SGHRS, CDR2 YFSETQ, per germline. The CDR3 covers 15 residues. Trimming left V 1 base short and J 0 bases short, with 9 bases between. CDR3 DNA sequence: TGCGCCAGCAGCTTGCGGGGGACTAGCACAGATACGCAGTATTTT. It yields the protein CASSLRGTSTDTQYF.

CDR3 region: CASSETTVSYGYTF. The CDR3 nucleotides are TGTGCCAGCAGCGAGACGACAGTCTCCTATGGCTACACCTTC. The chain joins TRBV9 to TRBJ1-2, with D possibly TRBD1 on 5 matching bases. The V gene lost 3 bases and the J gene lost 4 bases, with 13 bases spanning the gap. This CDR3 contains 14 residues. Germline assignment: CDR1 SGDLS and CDR2 YYNGEE.

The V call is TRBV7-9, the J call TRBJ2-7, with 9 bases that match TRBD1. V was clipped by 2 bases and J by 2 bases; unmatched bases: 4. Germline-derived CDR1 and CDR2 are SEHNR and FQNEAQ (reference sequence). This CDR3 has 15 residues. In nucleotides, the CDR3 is TGTGCCAGCAGCTTATATGGGACAGGGACCTACGAGCAGTACTTC. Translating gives CASSLYGTGTYEQYF. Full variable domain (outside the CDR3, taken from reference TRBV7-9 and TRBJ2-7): DTGVSQNPRHKITKRGQNVTFRCDPISEHNRLYWYRQTLGQGPEFLTYFQNEAQLEKSRLLSDRFSAERPKGSFSTLEIQRTEQGDSAMYLCASSLYGTGTYEQYFGPGTRLTVT.

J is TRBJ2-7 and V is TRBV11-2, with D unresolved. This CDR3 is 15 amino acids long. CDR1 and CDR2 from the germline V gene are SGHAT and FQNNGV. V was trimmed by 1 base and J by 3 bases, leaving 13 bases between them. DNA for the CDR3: TGTGCCAGCAGCTTAGCTTTGACATCGGGCTACGAGCAGTACTTC. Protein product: CASSLALTSGYEQYF.

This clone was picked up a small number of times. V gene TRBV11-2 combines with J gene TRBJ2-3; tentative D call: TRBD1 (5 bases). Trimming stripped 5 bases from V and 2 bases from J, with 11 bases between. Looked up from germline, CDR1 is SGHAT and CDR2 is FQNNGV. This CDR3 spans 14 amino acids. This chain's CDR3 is CASSQDIFTDTQYF. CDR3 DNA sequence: TGTGCCAGCAGCCAGGACATTTTCACAGATACGCAGTATTTT.

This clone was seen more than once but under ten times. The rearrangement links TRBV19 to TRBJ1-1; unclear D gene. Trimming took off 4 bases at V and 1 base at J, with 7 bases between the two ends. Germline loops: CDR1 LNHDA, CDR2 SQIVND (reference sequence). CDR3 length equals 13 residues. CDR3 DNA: TGTGCCAGTAGTAGCCAACCGAACACTGAAGCTTTCTTT. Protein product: CASSSQPNTEAFF.

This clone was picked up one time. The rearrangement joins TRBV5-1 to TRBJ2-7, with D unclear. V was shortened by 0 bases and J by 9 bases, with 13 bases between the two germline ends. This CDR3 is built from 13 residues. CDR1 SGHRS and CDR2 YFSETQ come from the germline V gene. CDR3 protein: CASSLDAAAGQYF. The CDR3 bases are TGCGCCAGCAGCTTGGATGCGGCCGCAGGGCAGTACTTC.

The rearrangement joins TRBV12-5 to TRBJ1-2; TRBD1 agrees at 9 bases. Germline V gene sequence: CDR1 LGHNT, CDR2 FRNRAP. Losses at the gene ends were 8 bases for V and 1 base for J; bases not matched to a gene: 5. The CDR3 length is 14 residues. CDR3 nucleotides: TGTGCTAGTTTTGGGACAGGGTTTAACTATGGCTACACCTTC. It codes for CASFGTGFNYGYTF.

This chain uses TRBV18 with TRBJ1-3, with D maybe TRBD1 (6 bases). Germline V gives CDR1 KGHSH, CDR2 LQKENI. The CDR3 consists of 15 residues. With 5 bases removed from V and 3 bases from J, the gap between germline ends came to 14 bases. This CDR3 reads CASSTEQGYGNTIYF. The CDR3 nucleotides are TGTGCCAGCTCAACCGAACAGGGATATGGAAACACCATATATTTT.

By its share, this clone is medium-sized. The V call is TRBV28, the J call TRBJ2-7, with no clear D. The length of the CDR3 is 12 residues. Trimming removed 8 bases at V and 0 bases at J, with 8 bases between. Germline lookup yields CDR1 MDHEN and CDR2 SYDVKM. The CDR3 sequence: CASCLSSYEQYF. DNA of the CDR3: TGTGCCAGCTGCCTCAGCTCCTACGAGCAGTACTTC. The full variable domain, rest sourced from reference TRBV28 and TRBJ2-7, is DVKVTQSSRYLVKRTGEKVFLECVQDMDHENMFWYRQDPGLGLRLIYFSYDVKMKEKGDIPEGYSVSREKKERFSLILESASTNQTSMYLCASCLSSYEQYFGPGTRLTVT.

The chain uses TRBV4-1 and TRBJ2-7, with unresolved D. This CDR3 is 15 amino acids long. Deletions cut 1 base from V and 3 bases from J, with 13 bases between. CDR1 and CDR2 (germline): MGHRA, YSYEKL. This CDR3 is CASSQVLGSHYEQYF. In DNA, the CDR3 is TGCGCCAGCAGCCAAGTCTTGGGGTCCCACTACGAGCAGTACTTC.

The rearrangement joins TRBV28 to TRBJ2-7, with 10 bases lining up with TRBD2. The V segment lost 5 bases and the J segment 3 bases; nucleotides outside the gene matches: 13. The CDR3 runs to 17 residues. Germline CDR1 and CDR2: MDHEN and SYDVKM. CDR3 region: CASSLTGTSARRYEQYF. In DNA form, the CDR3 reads TGTGCCAGCAGTCTTACCGGGACTAGCGCCCGACGCTACGAGCAGTACTTC.

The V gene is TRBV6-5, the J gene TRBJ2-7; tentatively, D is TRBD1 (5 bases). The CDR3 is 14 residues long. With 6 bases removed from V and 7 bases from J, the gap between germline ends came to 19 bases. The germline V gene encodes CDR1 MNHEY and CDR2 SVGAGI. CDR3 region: CASRLDTSLREQYF. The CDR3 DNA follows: TGTGCCAGCAGATTGGACACCTCCTTGAGGGAGCAGTACTTC.

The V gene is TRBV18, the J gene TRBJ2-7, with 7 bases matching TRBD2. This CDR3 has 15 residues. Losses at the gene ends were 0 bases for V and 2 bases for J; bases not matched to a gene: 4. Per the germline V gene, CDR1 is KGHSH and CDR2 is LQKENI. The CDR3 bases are TGTGCCAGCTCACCACCGGCGGGAGCAGCCTACGAGCAGTACTTC. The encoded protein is CASSPPAGAAYEQYF.

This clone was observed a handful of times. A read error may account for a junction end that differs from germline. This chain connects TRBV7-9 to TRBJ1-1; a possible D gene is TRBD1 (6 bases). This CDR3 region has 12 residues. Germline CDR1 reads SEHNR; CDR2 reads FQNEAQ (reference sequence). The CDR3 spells CASSLVGGQTPF. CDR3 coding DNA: TGTGCCAGCAGCTTAGTCGGGGGCCAGACTCCTTTT.